The 15 T cell receptor beta chains in this list originate from one sample, sequenced in a study of persistence of HIV-infected CD4 T cells. The stimulus was an HIV-1 Gag 15-mer peptide pool, 0.9 to 1 ug/peptide/mL. CD40L/CD69 double-negative CD45RO-high memory CD4+ T cells were collected. No cognate antigen is known for these TCRs. Sequencing used immunoSEQ version 4 in survey mode. The repertoire was sequenced with immunoSEQ multiplex PCR; TCRdb's copy has only in-frame clones and lacks some. The data show around 30,000 clones, with 80% to 90% seen just once and about a sixth held by the top ten. This material consisted of CD4+ T cells sorted from PBMCs after roughly 18-hour stimulation, taken from a patient who received antiretroviral therapy. Receptors originate from an adult woman with HIV who was CMV-seropositive.

The chain employs TRBV24-1 and TRBJ2-2; weak D call: TRBD1 (6 bases). This CDR3 has 13 residues. Germline-derived CDR1 and CDR2 are KGHDR and SFDVKD. V lost 9 bases to trimming and J lost 3 bases, with 10 bases between them. CDR3 loop: CATRDTYTGELFF. The CDR3 DNA reads as TGTGCCACCCGGGACACTTACACCGGGGAGCTGTTTTTT.

The chain employs TRBV7-6 and TRBJ2-3; 7 bases agree with TRBD2. CDR1 and CDR2 (germline): SGHVS, FNYEAQ. The CDR3 totals 14 residues. V dropped 3 bases and J dropped 4; count of bases not matched to a gene: 4. The CDR3 loop reads CASSLGGSADTQYF. CDR3 nucleotides: TGTGCCAGCAGCTTGGGCGGGAGTGCAGATACGCAGTATTTT.

The chain couples TRBV4-1 to TRBJ1-1; D unresolved. Trimming pared 4 bases from V and 1 base from J, leaving 7 bases between. Germline CDR1 MGHRA, CDR2 YSYEKL. The CDR3 is 13 amino acids. CDR3 sequence (DNA): TGCGCCAGCAGCCGGGCAGCGAACACTGAAGCTTTCTTT. This encodes CASSRAANTEAFF.

This clone occurred once. V is TRBV6-5 and J is TRBJ1-1; D not certain. The CDR3 is 13 amino acids. Deletions cut 4 bases from V and 5 bases from J, with 11 bases between. Germline CDR1 and CDR2: MNHEY and SVGAGI. CDR3 sequence reads: CASSSWTFTEAFF. The CDR3 nucleotides read TGTGCCAGCAGTTCCTGGACGTTTACTGAAGCTTTCTTT.

The J gene is TRBJ1-5, the V gene TRBV5-6, with TRBD1 as a possible D gene (6 bases). Germline V CDR1 and CDR2: SGHDT, YYEEEE. Trimming left V 1 base short and J 1 base short, with 12 bases between. The CDR3 has 16 residues. CDR3 bases: TGTGCCAGCAGCTTGTTTAGGGGGTTGAGCAATCAGCCCCAGCATTTT. It is translated as CASSLFRGLSNQPQHF. Based on the CDR3 plus reference TRBV5-6 and TRBJ1-5, the full variable domain is DAGVTQSPTHLIKTRGQQVTLRCSPKSGHDTVSWYQQALGQGPQFIFQYYEEEERQRGNFPDRFSGHQFPNYSSELNVNALLLGDSALYLCASSLFRGLSNQPQHFGDGTRLSIL.

There are a few counts of this clone. The chain joins TRBV7-2 to TRBJ1-3; D is ambiguous. The germline V and J ends were trimmed by 1 base and 2 bases, with 9 bases remaining between them. Germline CDR1 reads SGHTA; CDR2 reads FQGNSA. The CDR3 runs to 15 residues. CDR3 coding DNA: TGTGCCAGCAGCTTAGGCCCCAATACTGGAAACACCATATATTTT. Translation: CASSLGPNTGNTIYF. The full variable domain, rest sourced from reference TRBV7-2 and TRBJ1-3, is GAGVSQSPSNKVTEKGKDVELRCDPISGHTALYWYRQSLGQGLEFLIYFQGNSAPDKSGLPSDRFSAERTGGSVSTLTIQRTQQEDSAVYLCASSLGPNTGNTIYFGEGSWLTVV.

DNA of the CDR3: TGTGCCAGCAGTTTATACAGGGGGCAAGCTTTCTTT. As protein: CASSLYRGQAFF. The rearrangement joins TRBV28 to TRBJ1-1, with 9 bases that match TRBD1. Trimming took 1 base from V and 9 from J; bases not matched to a gene: 0. The germline CDR1 and CDR2 sequences are MDHEN and SYDVKM. CDR3 length: 12 amino acids.

This clone was seen once. The V gene is TRBV29-1, the J gene TRBJ2-2; 7 bases map to TRBD2. The V gene end was trimmed by 7 bases and the J gene end by 6 bases; junction bases not matched to a gene: 5. Germline-derived CDR1 and CDR2 are SQVTM and ANQGSEA. This CDR3 contains 12 residues. CDR3 protein: CSARETAGELFF. CDR3 sequence (DNA): TGCAGCGCGCGGGAGACCGCCGGGGAGCTGTTTTTT.

The chain uses TRBV7-3 and TRBJ2-1; 9 nucleotides align to TRBD2. J gave up 14 bases and V 1 base, and 6 bases lay outside the gene matches. CDR3 size: 13 residues. The V gene's germline CDR1 is SGHTA and CDR2 FQGTGA. CDR3 nucleotide sequence: TGTGCCAGCAGCTTAAGTGCGGGAGGGATGGAGTTCTTC. Encoded protein: CASSLSAGGMEFF.

This chain uses TRBV7-2 with TRBJ2-3; D possibly corresponds to TRBD2 (6 bases). The ends were cut back, 0 bases at V and 2 bases at J, with 12 bases in the middle. Germline CDR1 reads SGHTA; CDR2 reads FQGNSA. The CDR3 has 16 amino acids. The CDR3 here is CASSLAAGRSTDTQYF. CDR3 DNA: TGTGCCAGCAGCTTAGCCGCGGGGCGGTCCACAGATACGCAGTATTTT.

The CDR3 here is CASSPSRGTGGGADTQYF. CDR3 coding DNA: TGCGCCAGCAGTCCCAGCCGCGGGACAGGGGGAGGGGCAGATACGCAGTATTTT. This chain links TRBV5-1 with TRBJ2-3; 11 nucleotides match TRBD1. This CDR3 has 18 residues. Germline loops: CDR1 SGHRS, CDR2 YFSETQ. Unmatched junction bases numbered 15, after V lost 5 bases and J lost 4 bases.

This chain connects TRBV6-1 to TRBJ2-2; TRBD1 is a possible D gene (5 bases). Germline CDR1 is MNHNS and CDR2 is SASEGT. Trimming shortened V by 4 bases and J by 4 bases, and 19 bases separated the two germline ends. CDR3 length: 17 residues. This CDR3 reads CASSGSVGAWVTGELFF. DNA of the CDR3: TGTGCCAGCAGTGGCTCTGTAGGGGCTTGGGTCACCGGGGAGCTGTTTTTT.

The V call is TRBV3-1 (or the pseudogene TRBV3-2), the J call TRBJ2-5; no reliable D call. V gave up 8 bases and J gave up 7 bases, with 8 bases separating them. This CDR3 region has 10 residues. Germline CDR1 reads LGHDT; CDR2 reads YNNKEL (reference sequence). The CDR3 DNA reads as TGTGCCAGCGGAGAAGCGACCCAGTACTTC. This encodes CASGEATQYF.

This chain uses TRBV19 with TRBJ1-3; weak D call: TRBD1 (6 bases). Germline V gene lookup returns CDR1 LNHDA and CDR2 SQIVND (reference sequence). The CDR3 is 16 residues long. V shed 9 bases and J shed 0 bases, with 18 bases lying between them. The CDR3 region has the DNA TGTGCCAGCAAAAAGGGGGGGAGAGCCTCTGGAAACACCATATATTTT. Residues: CASKKGGRASGNTIYF.

V is TRBV5-1 and J is TRBJ1-1, with unresolved D. This CDR3 spans 17 amino acids. V was cut by 0 bases and J by 0 bases, with 15 bases left in between. The V gene's germline CDR1 is SGHRS and CDR2 YFSETQ. CDR3 protein: CASSLGAMAILNTEAFF. CDR3 DNA sequence: TGCGCCAGCAGCTTGGGAGCCATGGCCATATTGAACACTGAAGCTTTCTTT.